The 11 T cell receptor beta chains below come from one sample, sequenced in a study of CD8+ T cells in alopecia areata. Following extraction, RNA underwent reverse transcription to cDNA, which served as the sequencing template. Some clones are missing from TCRdb's copy, which holds only in-frame ones; the method was immunoSEQ multiplex PCR. The sample shows around 60,000 clones, 40% to 55% of them seen only once. Regarding treatment: oral pan-JAK inhibitor, 5-10 mg twice daily. The sample in question was CD8+ T cells sorted from blood, obtained around week 37, from a patient treated with tofacitinib. Receptor source: a human donor with alopecia areata.

The chain couples TRBV4-3 to TRBJ1-5, with unresolved D. V lost 4 bases and J lost 1, with 11 bases in between. The CDR3 extends over 15 amino acids. CDR1 is LGHNA and CDR2 is YSLEER in the germline V gene. The CDR3: CASSPGRQSNQPQHF. CDR3 nucleotides: TGCGCCAGCAGCCCGGGGAGGCAGAGCAATCAGCCCCAGCATTTT.

This chain links TRBV19 with TRBJ2-3, with a weak D call TRBD1 (5 bases). The length of the CDR3 is 15 residues. Germline V CDR1 and CDR2: LNHDA, SQIVND (reference sequence). V lost 9 bases to trimming and J lost 4 bases, with 20 bases between them. CDR3 sequence reads: CASRNAGPLADTQYF. CDR3 in DNA: TGTGCCAGCAGAAATGCAGGGCCCCTGGCAGATACGCAGTATTTT.

V is TRBV5-5 and J is TRBJ2-1; 7 bases agree with TRBD1. From germline, CDR1 is SGHKS and CDR2 YYEKEE (reference sequence). Losses at the gene ends were 4 bases for V and 5 bases for J; bases not matched to a gene: 12. The CDR3 is 16 amino acids. This CDR3 reads CASSPGQSTANNEQFF. In DNA, the CDR3 is TGTGCCAGCAGCCCGGGACAGTCCACCGCGAACAATGAGCAGTTCTTC.

This clone was seen a handful of times. This chain uses TRBV29-1 with TRBJ2-2; a weak D match, TRBD2 (5 bases). Deletions cut 0 bases from V and 6 bases from J, with 8 bases between. The CDR3 is 13 amino acids. Germline V lookup: CDR1 SQVTM, CDR2 ANQGSEA. CDR3 DNA sequence: TGCAGCGTTGAAGATGGGCGGGCCGGGGAGCTGTTTTTT. Its translation is CSVEDGRAGELFF.

This chain links TRBV7-9 with TRBJ2-1; 7 nucleotides line up with TRBD2. CDR1 is SEHNR, CDR2 FQNEAQ, per germline (reference sequence). The CDR3 runs to 17 residues. V was pared by 5 bases and J by 2 bases, with 12 bases of the junction left unmatched. CDR3 sequence reads: CASSRAEGGGTYNEQFF. CDR3 in DNA: TGTGCCAGCAGCCGGGCGGAGGGCGGGGGTACCTACAATGAGCAGTTCTTC.

The chain has TRBV12-5 and TRBJ2-1; no firm D call. The CDR3 spans 10 residues. The germline CDR1 and CDR2 sequences are LGHNT and FRNRAP. Between the trimmed V and J ends, which lost 5 bases and 9 bases, there was a span of 5 bases. The chain's CDR3 is CASGDREQFF. CDR3 DNA: TGTGCTAGTGGTGACCGTGAGCAGTTCTTC.

V is TRBV2 and J is TRBJ1-2, with D tentatively TRBD1 (5 bases). V gave up 5 bases and J gave up 4 bases, with 17 bases separating them. Germline-derived CDR1 and CDR2 are SNHLY and FYNNEI. The CDR3 loop spans 15 amino acids. The CDR3 nucleotides are TGTGCCAGCAGTTCCGACAGAAGCGAGGGCTATGGCTACACCTTC. This encodes CASSSDRSEGYGYTF.

The V and J genes are TRBV10-1 and TRBJ2-5, with 7 nucleotides matching TRBD1. After removal of 1 base from V and 7 bases from J, the junction contained 15 bases not matched to a gene. The CDR3 spans 17 residues. Germline V gene sequence: CDR1 WNHNN, CDR2 SYGVQD (reference sequence). CDR3 residues: CASSEFPDRREVRTQYF. CDR3 DNA sequence: TGCGCCAGCAGTGAGTTTCCGGACAGGCGCGAAGTGCGGACCCAGTACTTC.

Relative to its sample, this clone is medium-sized. This sequence joins TRBV19 and TRBJ1-2; weak D call: TRBD1 (6 bases). The germline V gene encodes CDR1 LNHDA and CDR2 SQIVND (reference sequence). Trimming stripped 7 bases from V and 6 bases from J, with 12 bases between. The CDR3 is 12 amino acids. CDR3 coding DNA: TGTGCCAGTACCCGGGACACCCATGGCTACACCTTC. Its translation is CASTRDTHGYTF.

The CDR3 spells CASSGGGSETQYF. The CDR3, as DNA: TGTGCCAGCAGTGGGGGCGGTTCGGAGACCCAGTACTTC. The chain joins TRBV25-1 to TRBJ2-5; possible D gene TRBD1, 5 bases. In germline, CDR1 is MGHDK, CDR2 SYGVNS. There are 13 residues in the CDR3. V lost 4 bases and J lost 5, with 11 bases in between.

The rearrangement links TRBV5-1 to TRBJ1-1; D gene ambiguous. The germline V gene encodes CDR1 SGHRS and CDR2 YFSETQ. The CDR3 covers 15 residues. V was clipped by 1 base and J by 4 bases, with 14 bases between them. The CDR3, as DNA: TGCGCCAGCAGCTTGTATTCCGCCGCCGGCACTGAAGCTTTCTTT. Translation: CASSLYSAAGTEAFF.